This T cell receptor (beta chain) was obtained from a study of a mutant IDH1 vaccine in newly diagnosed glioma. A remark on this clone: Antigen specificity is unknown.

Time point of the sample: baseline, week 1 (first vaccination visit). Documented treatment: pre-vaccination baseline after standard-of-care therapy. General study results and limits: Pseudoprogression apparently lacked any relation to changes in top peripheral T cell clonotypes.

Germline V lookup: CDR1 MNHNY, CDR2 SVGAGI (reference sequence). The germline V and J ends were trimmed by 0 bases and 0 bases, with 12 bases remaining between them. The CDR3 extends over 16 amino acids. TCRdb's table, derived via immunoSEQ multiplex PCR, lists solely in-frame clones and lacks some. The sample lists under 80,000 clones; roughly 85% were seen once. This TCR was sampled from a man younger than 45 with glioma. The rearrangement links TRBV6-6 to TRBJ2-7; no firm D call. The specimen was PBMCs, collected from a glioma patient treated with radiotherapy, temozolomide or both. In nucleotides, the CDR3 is TGTGCCAGCAGTTACTCGAATGCCCGGCTCTCCTACGAGCAGTACTTC. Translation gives CASSYSNARLSYEQYF.